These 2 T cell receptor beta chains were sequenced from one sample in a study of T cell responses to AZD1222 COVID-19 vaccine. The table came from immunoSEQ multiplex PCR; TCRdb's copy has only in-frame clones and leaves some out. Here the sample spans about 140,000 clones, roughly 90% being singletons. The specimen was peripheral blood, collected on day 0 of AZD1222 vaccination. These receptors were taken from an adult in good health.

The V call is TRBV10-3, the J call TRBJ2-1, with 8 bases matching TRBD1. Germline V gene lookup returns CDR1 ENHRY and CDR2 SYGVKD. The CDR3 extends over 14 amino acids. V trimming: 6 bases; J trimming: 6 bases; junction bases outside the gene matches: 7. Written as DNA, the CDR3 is TGTGCCATCAGGGACAGGGATCCGCGCAATGAGCAGTTCTTC. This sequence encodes CAIRDRDPRNEQFF.

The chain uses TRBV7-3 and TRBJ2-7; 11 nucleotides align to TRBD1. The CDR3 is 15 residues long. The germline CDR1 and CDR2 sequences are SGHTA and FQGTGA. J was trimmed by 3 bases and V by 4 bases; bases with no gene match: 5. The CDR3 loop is CASSYRTGGVYEQYF. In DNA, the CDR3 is TGTGCCAGCAGCTATAGGACAGGGGGCGTCTACGAGCAGTACTTC.